These T cell receptor beta chains were read from a single sample in a study of blood T cell repertoires in COVID-19. The protocol was immunoSEQ multiplex PCR, while the TCRdb copy is restricted to in-frame clones and leaves out a portion. The table shows about 100,000 clones, with around four fifths occurring only once. Sequencing was done on a sample of peripheral blood. All receptors derive from a man in his 70s with active or convalescent COVID-19. CDR3s include the opening cysteine and the closing phenylalanine or tryptophan. The order of the fields is J gene, D gene, clone size, V gene, CDR3 protein, CDR3 DNA. A D gene is named only where the DNA matches it firmly. A row's size may be missing; if present it is once, few, many or a size class.

j_call: TRBJ1-5; d_call: NA; clone_size: NA; v_call: TRBV7-2; cdr3_aa: CASSQRGGLNQPQHF; cdr3_nt: TGTGCCAGCAGTCAGAGGGGAGGGCTAAATCAGCCCCAGCATTTT
j_call: TRBJ1-1; d_call: NA; clone_size: few; v_call: TRBV24-1; cdr3_aa: CATSQMGGTEAFF; cdr3_nt: TGTGCCACCAGCCAAATGGGGGGCACTGAAGCTTTCTTT
j_call: TRBJ1-2; d_call: NA; clone_size: NA; v_call: TRBV10-3; cdr3_aa: CAISEGGPYYGYTF; cdr3_nt: TGTGCCATCAGTGAAGGGGGTCCTTACTATGGCTACACCTTC
j_call: TRBJ2-7; d_call: TRBD1; clone_size: NA; v_call: TRBV3-1/TRBV3-2; cdr3_aa: CASSRGQPLEQYF; cdr3_nt: TGTGCCAGCAGCCGGGGACAGCCATTGGAGCAGTACTTC
j_call: TRBJ1-1; d_call: NA; clone_size: NA; v_call: TRBV5-4; cdr3_aa: CASSLELTPGTEAFF; cdr3_nt: TGTGCCAGCAGCTTGGAATTAACCCCCGGCACTGAAGCTTTCTTT
j_call: TRBJ2-5; d_call: TRBD1; clone_size: NA; v_call: TRBV4-3; cdr3_aa: CASSQEDRDQETQYF; cdr3_nt: TGCGCCAGCAGCCAAGAGGACAGGGACCAAGAGACCCAGTACTTC
j_call: TRBJ1-1; d_call: NA; clone_size: once; v_call: TRBV27; cdr3_aa: CASSLNVIGGTKAFF; cdr3_nt: TGTGCCAGCAGTTTAAACGTAATCGGGGGTACCAAAGCTTTCTTT
j_call: TRBJ1-1; d_call: TRBD1; clone_size: NA; v_call: TRBV25-1; cdr3_aa: CASSENNRGPGGTEAFF; cdr3_nt: TGTGCCAGCAGTGAAAATAACAGGGGACCGGGTGGCACTGAAGCTTTCTTT
j_call: TRBJ2-7; d_call: TRBD2; clone_size: NA; v_call: TRBV28; cdr3_aa: CASSPIGARGGRYEQYF; cdr3_nt: TGTGCCAGCAGTCCTATTGGGGCGCGGGGGGGGCGTTACGAGCAGTACTTC
j_call: TRBJ1-5; d_call: TRBD1; clone_size: NA; v_call: TRBV19; cdr3_aa: CASRTGESRNQPQHF; cdr3_nt: TGTGCCAGTAGAACAGGGGAAAGTCGCAATCAGCCCCAGCATTTT
j_call: TRBJ2-7; d_call: NA; clone_size: NA; v_call: TRBV6-1; cdr3_aa: CASSEAPGRFYEQYF; cdr3_nt: TGTGCCAGCAGTGAAGCCCCAGGGAGGTTCTACGAGCAGTACTTC
j_call: TRBJ1-6; d_call: TRBD1; clone_size: few; v_call: TRBV11-1; cdr3_aa: CASSSSDRGNSPLHF; cdr3_nt: TGTGCCAGCAGCTCGTCTGACAGGGGGAATTCACCCCTCCACTTT
j_call: TRBJ1-1; d_call: NA; clone_size: NA; v_call: TRBV6-2/TRBV6-3; cdr3_aa: CASSYTVRSNTEAFF; cdr3_nt: TGTGCCAGCAGTTACACGGTCCGATCGAACACTGAAGCTTTCTTT
j_call: TRBJ2-3; d_call: TRBD2; clone_size: once; v_call: TRBV7-3; cdr3_aa: CASSLTSGRGRGADTQYF; cdr3_nt: TGTGCCAGCAGCTTAACAAGTGGTCGCGGGAGGGGGGCAGATACGCAGTATTTT
j_call: TRBJ1-5; d_call: TRBD1; clone_size: NA; v_call: TRBV24-1; cdr3_aa: CATSGGQGYNQPQHF; cdr3_nt: TGTGCCACCAGTGGGGGACAGGGTTACAATCAGCCCCAGCATTTT
j_call: TRBJ1-2; d_call: TRBD1; clone_size: NA; v_call: TRBV9; cdr3_aa: CASSVGPGTGLLGYTF; cdr3_nt: TGTGCCAGCAGCGTAGGCCCCGGGACAGGTCTACTGGGCTACACCTTC
j_call: TRBJ1-2; d_call: NA; clone_size: NA; v_call: TRBV2; cdr3_aa: CASSLQGQHYGYTF; cdr3_nt: TGTGCCAGCAGCCTACAGGGTCAGCACTATGGCTACACCTTC
j_call: TRBJ2-4; d_call: TRBD1; clone_size: NA; v_call: TRBV7-9; cdr3_aa: CASSSKRTGEDKNIQYF; cdr3_nt: TGTGCCAGCAGCTCGAAGAGGACAGGAGAAGACAAAAACATTCAGTACTTC
j_call: TRBJ2-1; d_call: NA; clone_size: NA; v_call: TRBV28; cdr3_aa: CASSPTRVSYNEQFF; cdr3_nt: TGTGCCAGCAGTCCCACGAGGGTCTCCTACAATGAGCAGTTCTTC